This T cell receptor beta chain emerged from a study of shared clonotypes between healthy human individuals. The CDR3 is 16 residues long. The V segment lost 1 base and the J segment 1 base; nucleotides outside the gene matches: 4. The germline V gene has CDR1 SGHTA and CDR2 FQGNSA. Sequencing used immunoSEQ multiplex PCR; TCRdb keeps in-frame clones, though not all of them. This table holds about 2.4 million clones, roughly 93% found once. The clonotype was recovered from a man aged 18 to 30 in good health. Some clones in this sample may be carry-over from other donors' samples. Material for sequencing was naive CD4+ T cells from PBMCs. The subset is: CD45RA+ positively selected. This chain connects TRBV7-2 to TRBJ1-1; 9 positions agree with TRBD1. The CDR3 sequence: CASSLGMGQGNTEAFF. The CDR3 nucleotides are TGTGCCAGCAGCTTAGGAATGGGACAGGGGAACACTGAAGCTTTCTTT.